What follows is one T cell receptor (beta chain) and its context. V lost 5 bases and J lost 0; bases outside the gene matches: 13. The CDR3 length is 18 residues. Germline loops: CDR1 SGHAT, CDR2 FQDESV (reference sequence). One heparinised draw, averaging about 110 mL, was taken per donor. Expressed TCRB transcripts were sequenced, since all the RNA that had been isolated was reverse transcribed. Clones were read by immunoSEQ multiplex PCR, and TCRdb kept only the in-frame ones, dropping some. Of 430,000 or so clones listed, about an eighth are singletons. The data are from a study of beta chain features in type 1 diabetes.

Sequencing input: naive CD4+ T cells from blood. The TCR was taken from a woman aged 18-29 years in good health. J is TRBJ2-3 and V is TRBV11-1, with 8 bases identical to TRBD2. The CDR3 sequence is CASSARGLGVSSTDTQYF. The CDR3 region has the DNA TGTGCCAGCAGCGCCAGGGGACTAGGCGTTTCTAGCACAGATACGCAGTATTTT.